This TCR beta chain came from a study of cytomegalovirus exposure and HLA in healthy donors. Study-wide results and caveats: Among TCR sequences, most were rare, though some public TCRs appeared in many donors. Available immune exposure information covered CMV serostatus only.

PCR primers comprised 60 Vbeta and 13 Jbeta primers. The protocol was immunoSEQ multiplex PCR, while the TCRdb copy is restricted to in-frame clones and leaves out a portion. The data show around 58,000 clones, 75% to 80% seen once. Of note for this clone: The antigen is unknown.

The germline V and J ends were trimmed by 1 base and 5 bases, with 9 bases remaining between them. The germline V gene has CDR1 SNHLY and CDR2 FYNNEI. The CDR3 sequence is 14 residues long. The sequencing sample was made of PBMCs. The clonotype was recovered from a female donor in good health and CMV-seronegative. V and J are TRBV2 and TRBJ1-5, with D perhaps matching TRBD1 (5 bases). This chain's CDR3 is CASSEGGEDQPQHF. In DNA, the CDR3 is TGTGCCAGCAGTGAAGGAGGGGAGGATCAGCCCCAGCATTTT.